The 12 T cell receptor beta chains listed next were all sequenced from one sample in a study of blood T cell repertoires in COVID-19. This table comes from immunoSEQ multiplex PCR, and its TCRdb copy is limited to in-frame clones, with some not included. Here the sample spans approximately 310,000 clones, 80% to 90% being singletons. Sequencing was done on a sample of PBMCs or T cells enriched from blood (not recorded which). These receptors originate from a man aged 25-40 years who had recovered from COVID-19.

The CDR3: CASSFRGGDTEAFF. CDR3 DNA: TGTGCCAGCAGTTTTAGGGGAGGGGACACTGAAGCTTTCTTT. The V call is TRBV27, the J call TRBJ1-1, with a tentative D call TRBD1 (5 bases). V dropped 3 bases and J dropped 3 bases, with 11 bases sitting between them. The CDR3 runs to 14 residues. Per the germline V gene, CDR1 is MNHEY and CDR2 is SMNVEV (reference sequence).

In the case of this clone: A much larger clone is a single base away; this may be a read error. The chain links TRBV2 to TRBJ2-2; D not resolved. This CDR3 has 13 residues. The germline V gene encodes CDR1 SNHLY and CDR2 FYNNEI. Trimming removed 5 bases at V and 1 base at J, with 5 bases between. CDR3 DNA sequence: TGTGCCAGCAGTTTCAAGAACACCGGGGAGCTGTTTTTT. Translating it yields CASSFKNTGELFF.

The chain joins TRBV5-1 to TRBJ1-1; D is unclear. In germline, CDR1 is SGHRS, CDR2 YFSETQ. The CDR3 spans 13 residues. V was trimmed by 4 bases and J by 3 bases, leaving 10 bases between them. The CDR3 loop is CASSRAGDTEAFF. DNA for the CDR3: TGCGCCAGCAGCCGCGCGGGTGACACTGAAGCTTTCTTT.

The CDR3 is CASSPRWGSGGYTF. In DNA form, the CDR3 reads TGTGCCAGCAGCCCGCGGTGGGGTAGCGGCGGCTACACCTTC. The chain combines TRBV6-2 or TRBV6-3 with TRBJ1-2; D unclear. The V and J ends lost 6 bases and 8 bases respectively, with 19 bases between them. CDR3 length equals 14 residues. CDR1 and CDR2 from the germline V gene are MNHEY and SVGEGT.

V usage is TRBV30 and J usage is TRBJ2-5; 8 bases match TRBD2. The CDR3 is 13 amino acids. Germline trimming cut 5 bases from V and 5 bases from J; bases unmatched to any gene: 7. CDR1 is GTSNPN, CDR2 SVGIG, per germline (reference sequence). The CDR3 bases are TGTGCCTGGGCCGGGGGGGCCTGGGAGACCCAGTACTTC. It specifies CAWAGGAWETQYF.

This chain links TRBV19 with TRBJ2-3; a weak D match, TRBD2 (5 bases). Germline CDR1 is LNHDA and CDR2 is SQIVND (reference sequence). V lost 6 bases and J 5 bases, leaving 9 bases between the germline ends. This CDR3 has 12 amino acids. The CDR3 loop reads CASRTEGDTQYF. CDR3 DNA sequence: TGTGCCAGTAGAACAGAGGGAGATACGCAGTATTTT.

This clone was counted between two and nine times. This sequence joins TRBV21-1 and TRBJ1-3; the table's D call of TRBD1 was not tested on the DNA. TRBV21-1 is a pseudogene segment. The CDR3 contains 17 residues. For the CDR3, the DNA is TGTGCCAGCAGCAAACCCCACCCACAGGGCTTCGGAAACACCATATATTTT. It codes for CASSKPHPQGFGNTIYF.

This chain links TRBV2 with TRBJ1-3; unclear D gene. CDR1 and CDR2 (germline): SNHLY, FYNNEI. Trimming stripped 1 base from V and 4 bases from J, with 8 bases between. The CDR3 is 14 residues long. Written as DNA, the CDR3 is TGTGCCAGCAGTGAAGGCGGGTTCGGAAACACCATATATTTT. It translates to CASSEGGFGNTIYF.

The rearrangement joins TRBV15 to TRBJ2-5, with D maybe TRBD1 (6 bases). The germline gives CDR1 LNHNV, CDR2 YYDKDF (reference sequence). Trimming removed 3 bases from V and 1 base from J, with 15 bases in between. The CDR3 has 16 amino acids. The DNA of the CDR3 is TGTGCCACCAGCAGTTCACAGGGACGACGCCAAGAGACCCAGTACTTC. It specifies CATSSSQGRRQETQYF.

The CDR3 protein is CATSAGANVLTF. CDR3 sequence (DNA): TGTGCCACCTCGGCTGGGGCCAACGTCCTGACTTTC. The chain is built from TRBV2 and TRBJ2-6; no definite D call. CDR1 SNHLY and CDR2 FYNNEI come from the germline V gene. The germline V and J ends were trimmed by 10 bases and 2 bases, with 6 bases remaining between them. The CDR3 totals 12 residues.

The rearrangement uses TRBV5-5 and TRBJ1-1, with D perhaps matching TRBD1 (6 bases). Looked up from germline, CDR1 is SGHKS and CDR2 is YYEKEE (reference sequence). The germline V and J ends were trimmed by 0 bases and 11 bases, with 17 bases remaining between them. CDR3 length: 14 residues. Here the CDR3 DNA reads TGTGCCAGCAGCTTGGAAGACCTGGGGACATGGGCTTTCTTT. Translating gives CASSLEDLGTWAFF. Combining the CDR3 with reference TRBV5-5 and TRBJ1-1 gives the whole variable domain DAGVTQSPTHLIKTRGQQVTLRCSPISGHKSVSWYQQVLGQGPQFIFQYYEKEERGRGNFPDRFSARQFPNYSSELNVNALLLGDSALYLCASSLEDLGTWAFFGQGTRLTVV.

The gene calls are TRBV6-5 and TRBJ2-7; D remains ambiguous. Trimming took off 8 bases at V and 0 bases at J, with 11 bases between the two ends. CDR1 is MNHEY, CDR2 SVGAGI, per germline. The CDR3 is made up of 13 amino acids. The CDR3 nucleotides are TGTGCCAGCGCGCTCTTCGGCTCCTACGAGCAGTACTTC. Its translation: CASALFGSYEQYF.